This T cell receptor (beta chain) was recovered during a study of T cells after yellow fever vaccination. This CDR3 contains 14 residues. V lost 4 bases and J lost 4, with 12 bases in between. Germline loops: CDR1 SGHRS, CDR2 YFSETQ. This clonotype was observed at least ten times. The target antigen is unknown. TCRdb passed the 5' RACE reads through MiXCR, listing each CDR3 protein once. Among some 260,000 distinct CDR3 sequences, around 5.2% were seen once, and the ten largest hold approximately 3.5%. Study observations and caveats: Abundant clonotypes from the bulk population could get into FACS-sorted repertoires as contaminants.

This rearrangement joins TRBV5-1 to TRBJ2-1; no reliable D call. The TCR was taken from a man aged 18 to 29 who received the YFV17D yellow fever vaccine. This sample comprised CD4+ T cells sorted from PBMCs, obtained on the day of the yellow fever booster vaccination. CDR3 in DNA: TGCGCCAGCAGCCTTGAGATACCTTACAATGAGCAGTTCTTC. Protein: CASSLEIPYNEQFF.